The clone carrying this T cell receptor beta chain was counted once. The entry originates in a study of cytomegalovirus exposure and HLA in healthy donors. In germline, CDR1 is SNHLY, CDR2 FYNNEI. The CDR3 sequence is 17 residues long. Trimming removed 4 bases from V and 0 bases from J; junction bases left unmatched: 11. PCR primers comprised 60 Vbeta and 13 Jbeta primers. This table comes from immunoSEQ multiplex PCR, and its TCRdb copy is limited to in-frame clones, with some not included. The sample includes 200,000 or so clones, approximately 81% of them seen just once. Sequences were obtained from PBMCs. The clonotype comes from a boy aged 10-17 years in good health and CMV-seronegative. This chain connects TRBV2 to TRBJ2-7, with TRBD2 identical over 8 bases. The CDR3 reads CASSGFLSGTSSYEQYF. The CDR3 DNA reads as TGTGCCAGCAGTGGGTTCCTTAGCGGGACGAGCTCCTACGAGCAGTACTTC. Together with reference TRBV2 and TRBJ2-7, the CDR3 gives the full variable domain: EPEVTQTPSHQVTQMGQEVILRCVPISNHLYFYWYRQILGQKVEFLVSFYNNEISEKSEIFDDQFSVERPDGSNFTLKIRSTKLEDSAMYFCASSGFLSGTSSYEQYFGPGTRLTVT.